These 5 T cell receptor beta chains were sequenced from one sample in a study of regulatory T cells in long-lasting Graves disease. For TCR beta, libraries came from iRepertoire HTBI primers and Arm-PCR of CDR3 regions. TCRdb recomputed calls from the multiplex PCR reads with MiXCR, one row per CDR3 protein. The sample lists roughly 420,000 distinct CDR3 sequences, 16% occurring once. Time point described: newly diagnosed GD, antithyroid drugs for less than 3 months. With RNA extracted from PBMCs as input, the TCR library was made. This sample was shared with a second study, whose subject was T cells in Graves' hyperthyroidism and ophthalmopathy.

The specimen was peripheral blood mononuclear cells (PBMCs), collected at new diagnosis, from a patient treated with antithyroid drugs. The source is a woman aged 25 to 39 with Graves disease.

This clonotype was detected many times. The rearrangement links TRBV11-2 to TRBJ2-5; 9 nucleotides align to TRBD2. The CDR3 runs 15 residues. V dropped 5 bases and J dropped 1; count of bases not matched to a gene: 5. The V gene's germline CDR1 is SGHAT and CDR2 FQNNGV. The CDR3 coding sequence is TGTGCCAGCAGCCTCCTAGCGGGATCCCAAGAGACCCAGTACTTC. It yields the protein CASSLLAGSQETQYF.

This clonotype was seen only a few times. This chain links TRBV3-1 with TRBJ2-4; tentative D call: TRBD1 (7 bases). From germline, CDR1 is LGHDT and CDR2 YNNKEL (reference sequence). Trimming shortened V by 4 bases and J by 0 bases, and 13 bases separated the two germline ends. The CDR3 runs 16 residues. The CDR3 region is CASSPPQGGAKNIQYF. CDR3 bases: TGTGCCAGCAGCCCCCCCCAGGGGGGAGCCAAAAACATTCAGTACTTC. Using reference TRBV3-1 and TRBJ2-4 for the parts outside the CDR3, the full variable domain is DTAVSQTPKYLVTQMGNDKSIKCEQNLGHDTMYWYKQDSKKFLKIMFSYNNKELIINETVPNRFSPKSPDKAHLNLHINSLELGDSAVYFCASSPPQGGAKNIQYFGAGTRLSVL.

There are a few counts of this clonotype. The chain couples TRBV5-8 to TRBJ2-2, with D perhaps matching TRBD2 (5 bases). The germline V and J ends were trimmed by 0 bases and 5 bases, with 11 bases remaining between them. The V gene's germline CDR1 is SGHTS and CDR2 YDEGEE. The CDR3 is 15 amino acids. CDR3 residues: CASSLGLTGTGELFF. DNA for the CDR3: TGTGCCAGCAGCTTGGGACTGACGGGGACCGGGGAGCTGTTTTTT.

This chain connects TRBV28 to TRBJ1-5; D unresolved. V dropped 6 bases and J dropped 5 bases, with 11 bases sitting between them. This CDR3 has 13 residues. The germline V gene has CDR1 MDHEN and CDR2 SYDVKM. The CDR3 is CASRFRGDQPQHF. The DNA of the CDR3 is TGTGCCAGCAGGTTTCGGGGAGATCAGCCCCAGCATTTT.

Ten or more counts support this clonotype. This chain uses TRBV28 with TRBJ2-1; 7 bases align to TRBD1. V dropped 4 bases and J dropped 7; count of bases not matched to a gene: 13. CDR3 length: 16 residues. Germline V gives CDR1 MDHEN, CDR2 SYDVKM. CDR3: CASSSSRQGRINEQFF. The CDR3 bases are TGTGCCAGCAGTTCGTCCCGACAGGGACGAATTAATGAGCAGTTCTTC.